The 22 T cell receptor beta chains reported below all come from one sample, sequenced in a study of Ad26.COV2.S vaccination and SARS-CoV-2 variants. Treatment given: 19 received Ad26.COV2.S at low or high dose, single or two shots; several received placebo; per-sample allocation not given. At day 63 after the first vaccine or placebo injection, samples were drawn. Measured with immunoSEQ multiplex PCR; TCRdb has only the in-frame clones, and not every one. The sample contains about 420,000 clones, over 75% of which appear only once. Sequencing used peripheral blood, obtained in a trial of Ad26.COV2.S vaccine versus placebo. These receptors were taken from a person between 18 and 60 years old who received the Ad26.COV2.S COVID-19 vaccine or a placebo.

The V and J genes are TRBV19 and TRBJ2-1, with no clear D. From germline, CDR1 is LNHDA and CDR2 SQIVND (reference sequence). V was pared by 2 bases and J by 4 bases, with 6 bases between. The CDR3 runs to 13 residues. CDR3 loop: CASSISDYNEQFF. For the CDR3, the DNA is TGTGCCAGTAGTATATCCGATTACAATGAGCAGTTCTTC.

The rearrangement links TRBV6-1 to TRBJ2-3; 9 bases agree with TRBD2. Per the germline V gene, CDR1 is MNHNS and CDR2 is SASEGT. Trimming took 2 bases from V and 5 from J; bases not matched to a gene: 5. This CDR3 region has 15 residues. CDR3 sequence: CASSEWRGGLDTQYF. The CDR3 region has the DNA TGTGCCAGCAGTGAATGGCGGGGGGGCTTAGATACGCAGTATTTT.

For this clone: At the DNA level, this CDR3 is encoded by other sequences in the same sample as well. The rearrangement uses TRBV7-2 and TRBJ2-5, with D possibly TRBD1 on 6 matching bases. The germline V gene encodes CDR1 SGHTA and CDR2 FQGNSA. The CDR3 is 13 residues long. V lost 5 bases and J lost 5, with 12 bases in between. The CDR3 loop is CASSPGVSETQYF. The CDR3 DNA follows: TGTGCCAGCAGCCCAGGGGTGAGCGAGACCCAGTACTTC.

The chain employs TRBV4-3 and TRBJ2-7; D tentatively fits TRBD1 or TRBD2 (5 bases each). CDR1 LGHNA and CDR2 YSLEER come from the germline V gene. Trimming cost V 0 bases and J 4 bases, with 13 bases left between them. The CDR3 totals 15 residues. In nucleotides, the CDR3 is TGCGCCAGCAGCCAAGAGGCAGGGACCGGATACGAGCAGTACTTC. Translation gives CASSQEAGTGYEQYF.

The CDR3, as DNA: TGTGCCAGCAGTGGGACAGGGTTTCGGTCACCCCTCCACTTT. The encoded protein is CASSGTGFRSPLHF. The V and J genes are TRBV6-6 and TRBJ1-6; 9 bases map to TRBD1. Germline V gene lookup returns CDR1 MNHNY and CDR2 SVGAGI (reference sequence). The CDR3 has 14 residues. The trim removed 5 bases at V and 10 bases at J, leaving 6 bases unmatched.

The V and J genes are TRBV19 and TRBJ2-2, with 12 bases aligning to TRBD1. V shed 4 bases and J 2 bases; nucleotides not matched to a gene: 2. CDR3 length: 16 residues. The germline CDR1 and CDR2 sequences are LNHDA and SQIVND (reference sequence). DNA of the CDR3: TGTGCCAGTAGTACCGGGACAGGGGGCAACACCGGGGAGCTGTTTTTT. This gives the protein CASSTGTGGNTGELFF.

The gene calls are TRBV27 and TRBJ1-3; D is ambiguous. The germline gives CDR1 MNHEY, CDR2 SMNVEV (reference sequence). The germline V and J ends were trimmed by 5 bases and 0 bases, with 5 bases remaining between them. This CDR3 contains 13 residues. CDR3 region: CASSPSSGNTIYF. As DNA, the CDR3 is TGTGCCAGCAGTCCAAGCTCTGGAAACACCATATATTTT.

This rearrangement joins TRBV5-6 to TRBJ1-1; D gene unclear. CDR3 length equals 12 residues. CDR1 is SGHDT, CDR2 YYEEEE, per germline. V lost 1 base and J 4 bases, leaving 5 bases between the germline ends. In nucleotides, the CDR3 is TGTGCCAGCAGCTTGTTGAGCACTGAAGCTTTCTTT. Encoded protein: CASSLLSTEAFF. The full variable domain, rest sourced from reference TRBV5-6 and TRBJ1-1, is DAGVTQSPTHLIKTRGQQVTLRCSPKSGHDTVSWYQQALGQGPQFIFQYYEEEERQRGNFPDRFSGHQFPNYSSELNVNALLLGDSALYLCASSLLSTEAFFGQGTRLTVV.

This rearrangement joins TRBV18 to TRBJ1-6; possible D gene TRBD1, 6 bases. Germline assignment: CDR1 KGHSH and CDR2 LQKENI. There are 13 residues in the CDR3. The V gene lost 5 bases and the J gene lost 6 bases, with 8 bases spanning the gap. The CDR3 loop reads CASSVQGNSPLHF. The CDR3 nucleotides are TGTGCCAGCTCAGTACAGGGTAATTCACCCCTCCACTTT.

The chain has TRBV14 and TRBJ1-2, with a weak D call TRBD1 (5 bases). The CDR3 length is 16 residues. Germline CDR1 and CDR2: SGHDN and FVKESK. V was trimmed by 0 bases and J by 7 bases, leaving 18 bases between them. CDR3 residues: CASSQERQSLCGGYTF. For the CDR3, the DNA is TGTGCCAGCAGCCAAGAACGACAGTCCTTATGTGGTGGCTACACCTTC. Filled out from reference TRBV14 and TRBJ1-2, the complete variable domain reads EAGVTQFPSHSVIEKGQTVTLRCDPISGHDNLYWYRRVMGKEIKFLLHFVKESKQDESGMPNNRFLAERTGGTYSTLKVQPAELEDSGVYFCASSQERQSLCGGYTFGSGTRLTVV.

The sample holds a few counts of this clone. V is TRBV4-2 and J is TRBJ1-2; 9 nucleotides line up with TRBD1. V was pared by 2 bases and J by 3 bases, with 7 bases of the junction left unmatched. This CDR3 region has 16 residues. Germline V gene data show CDR1 as LGHNA and CDR2 as YNFKEQ. CDR3 sequence reads: CASSQTGGISYYGYTF. DNA of the CDR3: TGTGCCAGCAGCCAAACAGGGGGCATCTCCTACTATGGCTACACCTTC.

The chain is built from TRBV7-9 and TRBJ2-5; TRBD2 is a possible D gene (5 bases). The CDR3 has 17 residues. Germline V lookup: CDR1 SEHNR, CDR2 FQNEAQ (reference sequence). V lost 0 bases, J lost 2 bases, and 16 bases lay in between. CDR3 in DNA: TGTGCCAGCAGCTTAGCACGGGGAACGGCCCGGCAAGAGACCCAGTACTTC. As protein: CASSLARGTARQETQYF.

This clone came up a few times. The chain combines TRBV5-1 with TRBJ1-2; D not resolved. Germline V lookup: CDR1 SGHRS, CDR2 YFSETQ. The CDR3 consists of 14 residues. With 1 base removed from V and 3 bases from J, the gap between germline ends came to 10 bases. The CDR3, as DNA: TGCGCCAGCAGCTTGAAGGGTAGTGACTATGGCTACACCTTC. It specifies CASSLKGSDYGYTF.

The J gene is TRBJ2-2, the V gene TRBV7-2; 16 nucleotides line up with TRBD2. The V segment lost 9 bases and the J segment 2 bases; nucleotides outside the gene matches: 9. There are 18 residues in the CDR3. Germline-derived CDR1 and CDR2 are SGHTA and FQGNSA. This CDR3 is CASNPGLAGGANTGELFF. The CDR3 DNA is TGTGCCAGTAACCCGGGACTAGCGGGGGGGGCAAACACCGGGGAGCTGTTTTTT.

To note about this clone: Other nucleotide sequences in the sample specify the same CDR3. The rearrangement joins TRBV7-9 to TRBJ2-1; D might be TRBD1 (5 bases). CDR1 and CDR2 from the germline V gene are SEHNR and FQNEAQ (reference sequence). The CDR3 extends over 13 amino acids. V was shortened by 5 bases and J by 4 bases, with 9 bases between the two germline ends. CDR3 loop: CASSPDSYNEQFF. For the CDR3, the DNA is TGTGCCAGCAGCCCCGACAGTTACAATGAGCAGTTCTTC.

V and J are TRBV7-9 and TRBJ2-7; D might be TRBD2 (6 bases). There are 13 residues in the CDR3. CDR1 is SEHNR and CDR2 is FQNEAQ in the germline V gene (reference sequence). Trimming cost V 1 base and J 6 bases, with 10 bases left between them. In nucleotides, the CDR3 is TGTGCCAGCAGCTTAGATGGGGGGTCCGAGCAGTACTTC. This codes for CASSLDGGSEQYF.

J is TRBJ2-2 and V is TRBV9, with D perhaps matching TRBD2 (6 bases). From germline, CDR1 is SGDLS and CDR2 YYNGEE. The CDR3 has 13 amino acids. With 4 bases removed from V and 6 bases from J, the gap between germline ends came to 10 bases. The CDR3 sequence is CASSSSGPGELFF. The CDR3, as DNA: TGTGCCAGCAGCTCCAGCGGGCCCGGGGAGCTGTTTTTT.

CDR3 in amino acids: CASSFGGPGELFF. Written as DNA, the CDR3 is TGTGCCAGCAGTTTTGGAGGGCCCGGGGAGCTGTTTTTT. The rearrangement joins TRBV12-3 or TRBV12-4 to TRBJ2-2, with D possibly matching TRBD2 (6 bases). The CDR3 spans 13 residues. Trimming removed 3 bases from V and 6 bases from J, with 8 bases in between.

This clone was observed once. In DNA, the CDR3 is TGTGCCAGCAGCACGTATGGCTACACCTTC. Its protein is CASSTYGYTF. The rearrangement links TRBV5-8 to TRBJ1-2; D not certain. Trimming removed 4 bases from V and 5 bases from J, with 3 bases in between. The CDR3 length is 10 residues. Looked up from germline, CDR1 is SGHTS and CDR2 is YDEGEE.

The CDR3 coding sequence is TGTGCCAGCAGCGAAGGGACAGGGGTTGATGAAAAACTGTTTTTT. This codes for CASSEGTGVDEKLFF. J is TRBJ1-4 and V is TRBV28; 10 nucleotides line up with TRBD1. Unmatched junction bases numbered 7, after V lost 6 bases and J lost 6 bases. This CDR3 has 15 residues. Germline lookup yields CDR1 MDHEN and CDR2 SYDVKM.

The gene calls are TRBV7-9 and TRBJ2-7; the D is unclear. CDR1 SEHNR and CDR2 FQNEAQ come from the germline V gene (reference sequence). V was cut by 4 bases and J by 5 bases, with 15 bases left in between. The CDR3 is 14 residues long. The CDR3 loop reads CASSSPPGVNEQYF. CDR3 nucleotide sequence: TGTGCCAGCAGCTCCCCTCCGGGCGTGAACGAGCAGTACTTC.

The chain is built from TRBV5-1 and TRBJ2-7; D remains ambiguous. Germline V gene sequence: CDR1 SGHRS, CDR2 YFSETQ. V dropped 0 bases and J dropped 2 bases, with 9 bases sitting between them. This CDR3 contains 14 residues. The CDR3 reads CASSLARATYEQYF. The CDR3 DNA is TGCGCCAGCAGCTTGGCCCGGGCTACCTACGAGCAGTACTTC. The variable domain in full, completed from reference TRBV5-1 and TRBJ2-7, reads KAGVTQTPRYLIKTRGQQVTLSCSPISGHRSVSWYQQTPGQGLQFLFEYFSETQRNKGNFPGRFSGRQFSNSRSEMNVSTLELGDSALYLCASSLARATYEQYFGPGTRLTVT.